The 10 T cell receptor beta chains given below trace back to one sample, sequenced in a study of blood T cell repertoires in COVID-19 (dated by TCRdb to 2020 to 2022). The method behind the library was the immunoSEQ multiplex PCR assay. Entries here come from immuneACCESS through TCRdb and include only in-frame sequences with V and J called. Some clones fail to appear in such tables; in the studies checked, an unresolved V gene covers under half of the shortfall, and the cause of the remainder is unknown. Recorded for this sample are over 100,000 clones; roughly three quarters of them occurred a single time. 1.5% to 2% of the sample belongs to the ten largest clones. Material: peripheral blood. These TCRs come from a woman in her seventies with acute or convalescent COVID-19.

V gene TRBV6-1 combines with J gene TRBJ2-7; perhaps TRBD2 as D (5 bases). The CDR3 loop spans 11 amino acids. The ends were cut back, 8 bases at V and 6 bases at J, with 11 bases in the middle. Germline CDR1 is MNHNS and CDR2 is SASEGT. The CDR3 protein is CASREPGEQYF. CDR3 nucleotide sequence: TGTGCCAGCCGGGAACCAGGCGAGCAGTACTTC.

J is TRBJ1-5 and V is TRBV7-2; D remains unclear. The CDR3 length is 15 residues. Germline CDR1 SGHTA, CDR2 FQGNSA. The V end lost 2 bases, the J end lost 7 bases, and 15 bases lay between the germline ends. The CDR3 nucleotides are TGTGCCAGCAGCTTATCACCAGGTGGTAGGCAGCCCCAGCATTTT. Protein sequence: CASSLSPGGRQPQHF.

DNA for the CDR3: TGTGCCAGAAGTTTTTCTAGCTCCTACGAGCAGTACTTC. Amino acid sequence: CARSFSSSYEQYF. The chain has TRBV19 and TRBJ2-7; D not resolved. Between the trimmed V and J ends, which lost 9 bases and 0 bases, there was a span of 12 bases. Per germline, CDR1 LNHDA and CDR2 SQIVND (reference sequence). The CDR3 length is 13 residues.

The genes are TRBV7-8 and TRBJ1-1, with TRBD1 matching over 11 bases. The germline V gene encodes CDR1 SGHVS and CDR2 FQNEAQ. The CDR3 contains 15 residues. The trim removed 8 bases at V and 0 bases at J, leaving 5 bases unmatched. CDR3 sequence: CASQRTGGLNTEAFF. In DNA form, the CDR3 reads TGTGCCAGCCAGAGGACAGGGGGCCTGAACACTGAAGCTTTCTTT.

The chain employs TRBV7-9 and TRBJ2-5, with 10 bases fitting TRBD2. From germline, CDR1 is SEHNR and CDR2 FQNEAQ (reference sequence). V trimming: 5 bases; J trimming: 5 bases; junction bases outside the gene matches: 11. The CDR3 has 16 amino acids. The CDR3 DNA reads as TGTGCCAGCAGCCCAACGGGGACTAGCGAGGGTGAGACCCAGTACTTC. It specifies CASSPTGTSEGETQYF.

The J gene is TRBJ1-1, the V gene TRBV6-2 or TRBV6-3, with TRBD1 matching over 12 bases. Germline V CDR1 and CDR2: MNHEY, SVGEGT. The CDR3 is 16 residues long. The V and J ends lost 2 bases and 4 bases, in that order; junction bases with no gene match: 5. CDR3 residues: CASSYGTGGRFTEAFF. The DNA for the CDR3 is TGTGCCAGCAGTTACGGGACAGGGGGCAGATTCACTGAAGCTTTCTTT.

The chain has TRBV15 and TRBJ2-1; the match to TRBD2 covers 12 bases. CDR1 LNHNV and CDR2 YYDKDF come from the germline V gene (reference sequence). J gave up 5 bases and V 3 bases, and 8 bases lay outside the gene matches. The CDR3 contains 17 residues. The CDR3 protein is CATSRTLAGGPHNEQFF. The CDR3 region has the DNA TGTGCCACCAGCAGGACTCTAGCGGGAGGGCCACACAATGAGCAGTTCTTC.

The V and J genes are TRBV12-3 or TRBV12-4 and TRBJ1-2, with D unclear. V shed 2 bases and J shed 5 bases, with 9 bases lying between them. The CDR3 is made up of 13 amino acids. CDR3 DNA: TGTGCCAGCAGTTTACAGCAGCGATATGGCTACACCTTC. It encodes CASSLQQRYGYTF.

This clone showed up just once. The chain combines TRBV18 with TRBJ1-4, with no clear D. Germline lookup yields CDR1 KGHSH and CDR2 LQKENI. CDR3 length: 13 residues. The V and J ends lost 4 bases and 6 bases respectively, with 9 bases between them. CDR3 in amino acids: CASSQALDEKLFF. The DNA of the CDR3 is TGTGCCAGCTCACAAGCTCTCGATGAAAAACTGTTTTTT.

In this sample, this clone turned up once. The chain is built from TRBV19 and TRBJ2-7; TRBD1 aligns across 11 bases. This CDR3 is built from 15 residues. V gave up 6 bases and J gave up 6 bases; unmatched junction bases: 10. Germline values: CDR1 LNHDA, CDR2 SQIVND (reference sequence). CDR3 protein: CASSGGQGASREQYF. Here the CDR3 DNA reads TGTGCCAGTAGCGGCGGACAGGGGGCGAGTCGCGAGCAGTACTTC.